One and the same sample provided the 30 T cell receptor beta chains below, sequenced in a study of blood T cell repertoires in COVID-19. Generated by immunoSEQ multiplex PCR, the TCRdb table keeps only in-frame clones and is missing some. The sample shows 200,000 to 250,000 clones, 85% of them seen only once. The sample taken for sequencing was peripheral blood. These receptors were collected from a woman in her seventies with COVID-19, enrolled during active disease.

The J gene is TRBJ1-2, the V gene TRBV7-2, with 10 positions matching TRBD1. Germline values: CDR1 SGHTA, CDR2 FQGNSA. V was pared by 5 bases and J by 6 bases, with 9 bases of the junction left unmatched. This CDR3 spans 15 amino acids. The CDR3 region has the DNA TGTGCCAGCAGCATACGACAGGGGGCGCAGAATGGCTACACCTTC. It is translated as CASSIRQGAQNGYTF.

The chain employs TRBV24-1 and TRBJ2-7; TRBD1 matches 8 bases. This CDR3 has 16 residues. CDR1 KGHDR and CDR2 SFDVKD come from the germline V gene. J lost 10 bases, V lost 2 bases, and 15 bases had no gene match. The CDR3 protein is CATSDSGGSNGFDQYF. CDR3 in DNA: TGTGCCACCAGTGATTCAGGGGGCTCAAATGGATTCGATCAGTACTTC.

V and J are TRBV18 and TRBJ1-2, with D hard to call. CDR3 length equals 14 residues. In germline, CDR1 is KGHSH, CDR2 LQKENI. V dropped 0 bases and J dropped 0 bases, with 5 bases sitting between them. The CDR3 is CASSPPGANYGYTF. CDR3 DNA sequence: TGTGCCAGCTCACCACCAGGAGCTAACTATGGCTACACCTTC.

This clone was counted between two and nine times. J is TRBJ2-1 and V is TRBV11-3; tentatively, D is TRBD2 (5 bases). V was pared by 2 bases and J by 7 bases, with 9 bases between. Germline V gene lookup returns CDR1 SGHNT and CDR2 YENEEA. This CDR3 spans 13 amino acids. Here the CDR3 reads CASSLRGQNEQFF. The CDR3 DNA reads TGTGCCAGCAGCTTACGAGGGCAGAATGAGCAGTTCTTC. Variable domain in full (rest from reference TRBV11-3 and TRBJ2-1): EAGVVQSPRYKIIEKKQPVAFWCNPISGHNTLYWYLQNLGQGPELLIRYENEEAVDDSQLPKDRFSAERLKGVDSTLKIQPAELGDSAVYLCASSLRGQNEQFFGPGTRLTVL.

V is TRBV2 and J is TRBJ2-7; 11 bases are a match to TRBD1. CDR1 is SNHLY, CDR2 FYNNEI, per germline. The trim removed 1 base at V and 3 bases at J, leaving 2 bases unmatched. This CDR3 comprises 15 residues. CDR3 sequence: CASSEGTGGRYEQYF. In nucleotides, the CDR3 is TGTGCCAGCAGTGAAGGGACAGGGGGCCGCTACGAGCAGTACTTC.

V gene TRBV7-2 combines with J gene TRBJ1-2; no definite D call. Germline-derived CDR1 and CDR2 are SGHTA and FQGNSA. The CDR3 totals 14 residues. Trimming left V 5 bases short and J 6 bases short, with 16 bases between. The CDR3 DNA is TGTGCCAGCAGCCTGTTCGGGGATATGGATGGCTACACCTTC. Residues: CASSLFGDMDGYTF.

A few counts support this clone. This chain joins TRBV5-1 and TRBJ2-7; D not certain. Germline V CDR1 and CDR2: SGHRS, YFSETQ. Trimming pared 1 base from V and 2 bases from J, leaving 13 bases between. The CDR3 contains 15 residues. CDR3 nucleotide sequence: TGCGCCAGCAGCTTGAGTCAAGGCGGTACCTACGAGCAGTACTTC. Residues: CASSLSQGGTYEQYF.

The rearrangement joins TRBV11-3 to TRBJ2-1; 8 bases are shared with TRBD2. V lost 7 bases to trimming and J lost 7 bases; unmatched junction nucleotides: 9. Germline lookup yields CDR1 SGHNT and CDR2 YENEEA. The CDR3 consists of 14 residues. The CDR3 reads CASTRGGAENEQFF. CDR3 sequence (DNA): TGTGCCAGCACCCGGGGGGGGGCTGAAAATGAGCAGTTCTTC.

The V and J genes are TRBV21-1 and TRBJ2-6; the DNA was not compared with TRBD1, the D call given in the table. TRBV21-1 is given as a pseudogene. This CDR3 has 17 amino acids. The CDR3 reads CASSRGQAISGANVLTF. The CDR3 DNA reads TGTGCCAGCAGCAGGGGACAGGCAATCTCTGGGGCCAACGTCCTGACTTTC.

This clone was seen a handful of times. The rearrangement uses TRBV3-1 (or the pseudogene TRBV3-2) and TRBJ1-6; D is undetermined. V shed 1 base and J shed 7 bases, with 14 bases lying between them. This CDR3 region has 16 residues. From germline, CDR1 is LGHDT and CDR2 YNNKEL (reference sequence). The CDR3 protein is CASSQAQERRNSPLHF. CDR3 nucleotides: TGTGCCAGCAGCCAAGCCCAGGAGCGGCGGAATTCACCCCTCCACTTT.

In DNA, the CDR3 is TGTGCCAGCAGCTTGGATCGAGGGCCACTTGATACGCAGTATTTT. Its translation is CASSLDRGPLDTQYF. The J gene is TRBJ2-3, the V gene TRBV7-2; a weak D match, TRBD2 (5 bases). This CDR3 comprises 15 residues. Germline CDR1 and CDR2: SGHTA and FQGNSA. V shed 3 bases and J shed 6 bases, with 16 bases lying between them.

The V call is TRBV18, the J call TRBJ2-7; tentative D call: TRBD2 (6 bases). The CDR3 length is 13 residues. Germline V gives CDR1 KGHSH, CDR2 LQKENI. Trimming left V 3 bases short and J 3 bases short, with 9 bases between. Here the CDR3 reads CASSPMGGYEQYF. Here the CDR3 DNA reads TGTGCCAGCTCACCCATGGGGGGCTACGAGCAGTACTTC.

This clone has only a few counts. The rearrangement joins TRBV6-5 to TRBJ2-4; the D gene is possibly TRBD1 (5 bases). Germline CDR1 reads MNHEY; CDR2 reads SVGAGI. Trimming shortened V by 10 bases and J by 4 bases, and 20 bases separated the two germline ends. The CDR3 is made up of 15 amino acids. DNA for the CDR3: TGTGCCACCAATTACCGACAGCCTGCAAAAAACATTCAGTACTTC. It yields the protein CATNYRQPAKNIQYF.

CDR3 sequence reads: CASSFLGGGYEQYF. The CDR3 region has the DNA TGTGCCAGCAGTTTTTTAGGGGGGGGCTACGAGCAGTACTTC. V gene TRBV27 combines with J gene TRBJ2-7, with a possible D match to TRBD2 (7 bases). Germline CDR1 MNHEY, CDR2 SMNVEV (reference sequence). This CDR3 comprises 14 residues. Trimming removed 3 bases from V and 3 bases from J, with 12 bases in between.

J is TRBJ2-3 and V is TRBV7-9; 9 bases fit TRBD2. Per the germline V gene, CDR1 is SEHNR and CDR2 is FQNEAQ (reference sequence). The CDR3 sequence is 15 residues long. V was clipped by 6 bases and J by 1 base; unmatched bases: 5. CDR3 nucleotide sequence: TGTGCCAGCAGTTTCCAGCGGGGGGGCACAGATACGCAGTATTTT. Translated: CASSFQRGGTDTQYF.

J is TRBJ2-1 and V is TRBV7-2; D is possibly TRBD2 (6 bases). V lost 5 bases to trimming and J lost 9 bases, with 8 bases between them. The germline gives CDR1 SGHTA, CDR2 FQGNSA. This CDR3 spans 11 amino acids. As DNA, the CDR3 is TGTGCCAGCAGCCGGACTATTGAGCAGTTCTTC. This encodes CASSRTIEQFF.

The CDR3 loop is CASSLTGRAEAFF. CDR3 coding DNA: TGTGCCAGCAGCTTAACAGGGCGGGCTGAAGCTTTCTTT. V usage is TRBV7-9 and J usage is TRBJ1-1, with a tentative D call TRBD1 (6 bases). The germline V gene encodes CDR1 SEHNR and CDR2 FQNEAQ (reference sequence). V lost 2 bases, J lost 6 bases, and 10 bases lay in between. The CDR3 runs to 13 residues. Using reference TRBV7-9 and TRBJ1-1 for the parts outside the CDR3, the full variable domain is DTGVSQNPRHKITKRGQNVTFRCDPISEHNRLYWYRQTLGQGPEFLTYFQNEAQLEKSRLLSDRFSAERPKGSFSTLEIQRTEQGDSAMYLCASSLTGRAEAFFGQGTRLTVV.

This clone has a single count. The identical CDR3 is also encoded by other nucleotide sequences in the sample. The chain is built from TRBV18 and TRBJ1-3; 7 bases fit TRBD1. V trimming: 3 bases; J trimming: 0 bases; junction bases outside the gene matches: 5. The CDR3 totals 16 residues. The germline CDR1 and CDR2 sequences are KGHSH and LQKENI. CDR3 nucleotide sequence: TGTGCCAGCTCACCGTCGACAGGGAACTCTGGAAACACCATATATTTT. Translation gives CASSPSTGNSGNTIYF.

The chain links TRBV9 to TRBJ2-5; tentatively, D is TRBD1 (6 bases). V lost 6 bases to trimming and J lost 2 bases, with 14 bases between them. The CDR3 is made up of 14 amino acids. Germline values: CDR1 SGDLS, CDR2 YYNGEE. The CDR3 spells CASTSGGGQETQYF. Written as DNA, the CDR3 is TGTGCCAGCACCTCTGGGGGCGGGCAAGAGACCCAGTACTTC.

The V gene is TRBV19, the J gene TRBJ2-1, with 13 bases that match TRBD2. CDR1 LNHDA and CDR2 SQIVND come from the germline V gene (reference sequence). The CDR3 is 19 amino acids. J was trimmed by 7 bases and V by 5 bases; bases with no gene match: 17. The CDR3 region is CASSQTGTSGTLLWNEQFF. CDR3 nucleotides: TGTGCCAGTAGTCAGACCGGGACTAGCGGGACCCTTTTATGGAATGAGCAGTTCTTC. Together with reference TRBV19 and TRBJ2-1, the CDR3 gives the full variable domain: DGGITQSPKYLFRKEGQNVTLSCEQNLNHDAMYWYRQDPGQGLRLIYYSQIVNDFQKGDIAEGYSVSREKKESFPLTVTSAQKNPTAFYLCASSQTGTSGTLLWNEQFFGPGTRLTVL.

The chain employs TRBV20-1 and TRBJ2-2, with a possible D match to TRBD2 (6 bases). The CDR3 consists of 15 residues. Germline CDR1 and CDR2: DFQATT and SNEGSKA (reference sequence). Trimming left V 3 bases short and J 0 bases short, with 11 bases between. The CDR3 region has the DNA TGCAGTGCTAGTAATCGGGACTCGAACACCGGGGAGCTGTTTTTT. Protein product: CSASNRDSNTGELFF.

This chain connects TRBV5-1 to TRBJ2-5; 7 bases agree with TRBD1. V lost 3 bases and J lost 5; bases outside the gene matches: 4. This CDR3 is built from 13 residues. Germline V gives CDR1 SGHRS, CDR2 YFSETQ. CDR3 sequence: CASSSTGPETQYF. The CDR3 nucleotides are TGCGCCAGCAGCTCGACAGGGCCTGAGACCCAGTACTTC.

The CDR3 loop is CASSIMRIPNTEAFF. DNA of the CDR3: TGTGCCAGTAGTATTATGAGGATCCCGAACACTGAAGCTTTCTTT. This chain connects TRBV19 to TRBJ1-1; D not resolved. CDR1 is LNHDA and CDR2 is SQIVND in the germline V gene (reference sequence). The length of the CDR3 is 15 residues. Trimming stripped 3 bases from V and 1 base from J, with 12 bases between.

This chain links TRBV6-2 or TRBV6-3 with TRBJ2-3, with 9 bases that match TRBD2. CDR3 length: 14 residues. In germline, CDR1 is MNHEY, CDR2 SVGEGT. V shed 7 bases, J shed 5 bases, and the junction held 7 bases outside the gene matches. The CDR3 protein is CASNPSGKGDTQYF. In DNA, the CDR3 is TGTGCCAGCAACCCTAGCGGGAAGGGAGATACGCAGTATTTT.

For the CDR3, the DNA is TGTGCCAGCAGTTTGACACATTCACCCCTCCACTTT. The encoded protein is CASSLTHSPLHF. The chain recombines TRBV12-3 or TRBV12-4 with TRBJ1-6; D not certain. The CDR3 has 12 residues. The V gene lost 3 bases and the J gene lost 8 bases, with 5 bases spanning the gap.

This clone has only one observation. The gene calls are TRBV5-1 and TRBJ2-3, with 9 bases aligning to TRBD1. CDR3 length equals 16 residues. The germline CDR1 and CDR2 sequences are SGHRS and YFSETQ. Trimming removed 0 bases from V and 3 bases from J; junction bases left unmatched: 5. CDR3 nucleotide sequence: TGCGCCAGCAGCTTGGCCCCGGGACAGGGAACAGATACGCAGTATTTT. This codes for CASSLAPGQGTDTQYF.

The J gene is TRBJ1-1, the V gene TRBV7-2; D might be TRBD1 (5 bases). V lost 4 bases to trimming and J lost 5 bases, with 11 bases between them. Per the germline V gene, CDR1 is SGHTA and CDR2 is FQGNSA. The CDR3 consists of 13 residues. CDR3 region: CASSSRGRTEAFF. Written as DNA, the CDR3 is TGTGCCAGCAGCTCACGGGGGAGAACTGAAGCTTTCTTT. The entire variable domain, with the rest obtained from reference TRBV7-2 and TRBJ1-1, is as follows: GAGVSQSPSNKVTEKGKDVELRCDPISGHTALYWYRQSLGQGLEFLIYFQGNSAPDKSGLPSDRFSAERTGGSVSTLTIQRTQQEDSAVYLCASSSRGRTEAFFGQGTRLTVV.

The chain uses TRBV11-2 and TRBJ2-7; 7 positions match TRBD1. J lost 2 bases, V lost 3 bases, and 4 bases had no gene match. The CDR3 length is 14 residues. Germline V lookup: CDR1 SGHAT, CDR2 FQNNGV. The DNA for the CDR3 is TGTGCCAGCAGCTTTGACAGGGTTACCTACGAGCAGTACTTC. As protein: CASSFDRVTYEQYF. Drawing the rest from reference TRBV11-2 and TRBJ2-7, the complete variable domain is EAGVAQSPRYKIIEKRQSVAFWCNPISGHATLYWYQQILGQGPKLLIQFQNNGVVDDSQLPKDRFSAERLKGVDSTLKIQPAKLEDSAVYLCASSFDRVTYEQYFGPGTRLTVT.

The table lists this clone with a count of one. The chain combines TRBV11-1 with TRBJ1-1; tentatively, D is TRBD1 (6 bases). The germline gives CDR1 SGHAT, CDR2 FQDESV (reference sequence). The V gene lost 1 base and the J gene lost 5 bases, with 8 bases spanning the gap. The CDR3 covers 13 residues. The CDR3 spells CASSLEGETEAFF. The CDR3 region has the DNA TGTGCCAGCAGCTTAGAGGGGGAAACTGAAGCTTTCTTT.

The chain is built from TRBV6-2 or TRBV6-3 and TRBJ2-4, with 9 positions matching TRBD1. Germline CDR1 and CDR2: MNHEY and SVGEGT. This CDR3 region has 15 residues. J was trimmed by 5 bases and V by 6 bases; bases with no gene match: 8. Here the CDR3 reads CASSPGTGHENIQYF. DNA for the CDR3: TGTGCCAGCAGCCCAGGGACAGGGCATGAAAACATTCAGTACTTC.